What follows are 16 T cell receptor beta chains derived from one specimen sequenced in a study of T cells in Graves' hyperthyroidism and ophthalmopathy. TCR beta CDR3 regions were amplified from RNA. Carried out on the TCR CDR3, a first-round RT-PCR used the HTBI primer set. TCRdb re-called the multiplex PCR reads with MiXCR, one entry per CDR3 protein. Among some 360,000 distinct CDR3 sequences, around 14% were seen once, and the ten largest hold more than 9.5%. Sequencing was carried out using blood. The receptors were gathered from a woman aged 55-70 years with Graves' hyperthyroidism.

CDR3 DNA sequence: TGTGCCAGCAGCCAGGGGGCTAGCCGGAGAGATACGCAGTATTTT. Its translation is CASSQGASRRDTQYF. The chain uses TRBV11-2 and TRBJ2-3; 8 nucleotides line up with TRBD1. CDR1 is SGHAT and CDR2 is FQNNGV in the germline V gene. The CDR3 has 15 residues. The V gene end was trimmed by 5 bases and the J gene end by 5 bases; junction bases not matched to a gene: 9.

In this sample, this clonotype turned up a few times. The rearrangement joins TRBV7-2 to TRBJ2-7, with D possibly matching TRBD2 (6 bases). Trimming took 10 bases from V and 3 from J, leaving 16 bases between them. This CDR3 spans 13 amino acids. CDR1 is SGHTA, CDR2 FQGNSA, per germline. In DNA form, the CDR3 reads TGTGCCATCAGAGGGCGGGAAAACTACGAGCAGTACTTC. Protein sequence: CAIRGRENYEQYF.

This chain joins TRBV4-1 and TRBJ1-4, with 7 bases matching TRBD1. Germline assignment: CDR1 MGHRA and CDR2 YSYEKL. J gave up 0 bases and V 0 bases, and 7 bases lay outside the gene matches. The CDR3 contains 18 residues. CDR3 amino acids: CASSQDRDSSATNEKLFF. DNA of the CDR3: TGCGCCAGCAGCCAAGATAGGGACAGTAGCGCAACTAATGAAAAACTGTTTTTT.

This clonotype was counted between two and nine times. V gene TRBV19 combines with J gene TRBJ2-7; the D gene is possibly TRBD2 (5 bases). CDR1 and CDR2 from the germline V gene are LNHDA and SQIVND (reference sequence). The V gene lost 1 base and the J gene lost 3 bases, with 7 bases spanning the gap. The CDR3 has 13 amino acids. In DNA form, the CDR3 reads TGTGCCAGTAGTATAGGGCGGGTCTACGAGCAGTACTTC. It encodes CASSIGRVYEQYF.

The gene calls are TRBV5-1 and TRBJ1-3; D remains unclear. This CDR3 has 15 amino acids. Per the germline V gene, CDR1 is SGHRS and CDR2 is YFSETQ. Between the trimmed V and J ends, which lost 3 bases and 3 bases, there was a span of 13 bases. CDR3 in DNA: TGCGCCAGCAGCTGGACGGCCGCAGATGGAAACACCATATATTTT. This sequence encodes CASSWTAADGNTIYF.

The sample holds many counts of this clonotype. The chain links TRBV2 to TRBJ2-1, with 8 bases matching TRBD2. This CDR3 has 14 amino acids. Germline V gives CDR1 SNHLY, CDR2 FYNNEI. The V and J ends lost 4 bases and 9 bases, in that order; junction bases with no gene match: 8. The CDR3 loop is CASSGTAGEIEQFF. The CDR3 bases are TGTGCCAGCAGTGGTACAGCGGGAGAGATTGAGCAGTTCTTC.

This clonotype appeared many times. This chain links TRBV20-1 with TRBJ2-7; tentative D call: TRBD2 (6 bases). Germline CDR1 is DFQATT and CDR2 is SNEGSKA (reference sequence). This CDR3 has 13 residues. V lost 4 bases and J lost 2, with 12 bases in between. The CDR3 loop is CSATSDQTYEQYF. CDR3 DNA: TGCAGTGCTACTAGCGATCAAACCTACGAGCAGTACTTC.

The chain combines TRBV4-1 with TRBJ1-2; D possibly corresponds to TRBD1 (6 bases). There are 17 residues in the CDR3. Germline CDR1 and CDR2: MGHRA and YSYEKL. V lost 1 base, J lost 6 bases, and 21 bases lay in between. The CDR3 region has the DNA TGCGCCAGCAGCCAAGTTGCCCTTCGGCGGGGGGCGCATGGCTACACCTTC. This sequence encodes CASSQVALRRGAHGYTF.

Points on this clonotype: A much larger clone lies one base from this, so it may be a read error. This sequence joins TRBV5-1 and TRBJ1-1; no firm D call. V gave up 1 base and J gave up 6 bases, with 13 bases separating them. The CDR3 is 14 amino acids. Germline CDR1 is SGHRS and CDR2 is YFSETQ. In nucleotides, the CDR3 is TGCGCCAGCAGCTTGACCAGGATGGGCGCTGAAGCTTTCTTT. Translating it yields CASSLTRMGAEAFF.

This clonotype was detected many times. This rearrangement joins TRBV5-1 to TRBJ2-7, with D perhaps TRBD1 (5 bases). From germline, CDR1 is SGHRS and CDR2 YFSETQ. Trimming cost V 0 bases and J 5 bases, with 9 bases left between them. The CDR3 runs to 13 residues. For the CDR3, the DNA is TGCGCCAGCAGCTTGGTAGGGGCCCACGAGCAGTACTTC. Translating it yields CASSLVGAHEQYF. Using reference TRBV5-1 and TRBJ2-7 for the parts outside the CDR3, the full variable domain is KAGVTQTPRYLIKTRGQQVTLSCSPISGHRSVSWYQQTPGQGLQFLFEYFSETQRNKGNFPGRFSGRQFSNSRSEMNVSTLELGDSALYLCASSLVGAHEQYFGPGTRLTVT.

The chain has TRBV6-4 and TRBJ1-2; 9 positions agree with TRBD1. The V gene end was trimmed by 5 bases and the J gene end by 2 bases; junction bases not matched to a gene: 12. The germline gives CDR1 MRHNA, CDR2 SNTAGT. This CDR3 is built from 17 residues. DNA of the CDR3: TGTGCCAGCAGTTACGGGTTACAGGGGGCGCCGAACTATGGCTACACCTTC. Translating it yields CASSYGLQGAPNYGYTF.

This clonotype was observed many times. The chain couples TRBV12-3 or TRBV12-4 to TRBJ2-4; the D gene is possibly TRBD2 (6 bases). The CDR3 is 14 amino acids. V was shortened by 3 bases and J by 7 bases, with 13 bases between the two germline ends. The DNA for the CDR3 is TGTGCCAGCAGTTTCTTCGGGAGAGGGAACATTCAGTACTTC. Its translation: CASSFFGRGNIQYF.

As concerns this clonotype: With a much larger clone just one base away, this may be a read error. The chain employs TRBV2 and TRBJ2-1; 15 bases fit TRBD2. CDR3 length: 18 amino acids. V dropped 7 bases and J dropped 2; count of bases not matched to a gene: 9. Looked up from germline, CDR1 is SNHLY and CDR2 is FYNNEI. CDR3 loop: CASNSGLAGGFTYNEQFF. The CDR3, as DNA: TGTGCCAGCAACTCCGGACTAGCGGGAGGGTTCACCTACAATGAGCAGTTCTTC.

This clonotype was found many times. The J gene is TRBJ2-7, the V gene TRBV2; TRBD2 aligns across 7 bases. Germline values: CDR1 SNHLY, CDR2 FYNNEI. V was pared by 4 bases and J by 2 bases, with 11 bases of the junction left unmatched. The CDR3 covers 16 residues. CDR3 sequence reads: CASSGGGSGFTYEQYF. CDR3 sequence (DNA): TGTGCCAGCAGTGGGGGTGGTAGCGGGTTTACCTACGAGCAGTACTTC.

This clonotype has more than one count but fewer than ten. This chain links TRBV12-5 with TRBJ2-3; 11 bases agree with TRBD2. After removal of 3 bases from V and 3 bases from J, the junction contained 5 bases not matched to a gene. There are 16 residues in the CDR3. Germline CDR1 is LGHNT and CDR2 is FRNRAP. CDR3 DNA sequence: TGTGCTAGTGGTTTTAGCGGGAGGGGAGAAACAGATACGCAGTATTTT. This codes for CASGFSGRGETDTQYF.

This clonotype occurred many times. J is TRBJ1-2 and V is TRBV2; D might be TRBD1 (5 bases). Germline CDR1 SNHLY, CDR2 FYNNEI. The CDR3 runs to 14 residues. V was cut by 2 bases and J by 4 bases, with 11 bases left in between. CDR3 bases: TGTGCCAGCAGTGAATCGGGGGATACCTATGGCTACACCTTC. Translation gives CASSESGDTYGYTF.